A selection of T cell receptor beta chains follows, all from one sample in a study of post-analysis software for immune sequencing data. TCRdb passed the PCR reads through MiXCR, listing each CDR3 protein once. The sample contains 650,000 to 850,000 distinct CDR3 sequences, about 50% of which appear only once. The sample was blood. These receptors were collected from a girl between 10 and 17 years old with multiple sclerosis. CDR3s include the opening cysteine and the closing phenylalanine or tryptophan. D genes are given only for firm matches. Clone size is shown for a subset of rows, as once, few, many or a class of expanded clone.

J	D	size	V	DNA	CDR3
TRBJ1-5	TRBD1	NA	TRBV29-1	TGCAGCGTTGGCGGGACAGGGGATCAGCCCCAGCATTTT	CSVGGTGDQPQHF
TRBJ2-1	TRBD1	NA	TRBV6-4	TGTGCCAGCAGTCCGGGACAGGGGTGGAATGAGCAGTTCTTC	CASSPGQGWNEQFF
TRBJ1-4	NA	once	TRBV4-1	TGCGCCAGCAGCCAAGAGAAAGAGGGGGAAAGACTGTTTTTT	CASSQEKEGERLFF
TRBJ2-6	TRBD2	few	TRBV9	TGTGCCAGCAGCGGTGATAGCGGGAGTATTGGGGCCAACGTCCTGACTTTC	CASSGDSGSIGANVLTF
TRBJ1-6	TRBD1	NA	TRBV12-3/TRBV12-4	TGTGCCAGCAGCCACCGGGACAGGGGCTATTCACCCCTCCACTTT	CASSHRDRGYSPLHF
TRBJ2-1	NA	NA	TRBV7-9	TGTGCCAGCAGCTTACAGATGAGTCGCCTCTACAATGAGCAGTTCTTC	CASSLQMSRLYNEQFF
TRBJ2-1	NA	NA	TRBV7-3	TGTGCCAGCAGCCCAGGGGGGATTAGCAGGGTTGAGCAGTTCTTC	CASSPGGISRVEQFF
TRBJ2-3	TRBD2	NA	TRBV2	TGTTTGACCGCGGGACTTGGGGAGGGTACGCAGTATTTT	CLTAGLGEGTQYF
TRBJ2-7	NA	NA	TRBV5-1	TGCGCCAGCAGCTTTAGAAACTCCTACAATGAGCAGTACTTC	CASSFRNSYNEQYF
TRBJ2-1	NA	NA	TRBV12-3/TRBV12-4	TGTGCCAGCATTCTCCGGGACCTGGACTACAATGAGCAGTTCTTC	CASILRDLDYNEQFF
TRBJ1-2	NA	NA	TRBV15	TGTGCCACCAGCAGACTAGGAATTGGTTTGGACCTTAACTATGGCTACACCTTC	CATSRLGIGLDLNYGYTF
TRBJ2-7	TRBD1	many	TRBV29-1	TGCAGCGTTGGGGATTTACGGACCATGACAGGGGAGCAGTACTTC	CSVGDLRTMTGEQYF
TRBJ2-7	NA	NA	TRBV5-1	TGCGCCAGCAGCCCGAACGCGAACGAGCAGTACTTC	CASSPNANEQYF
TRBJ2-3	NA	NA	TRBV20-1	TGCAGTGCTGCCCGGGGAGCCGCGCAGTATTTT	CSAARGAAQYF
TRBJ1-2	NA	NA	TRBV6-6	TGTGCCAGCAGTTACCCCTGGGGCTACACCTTC	CASSYPWGYTF
TRBJ2-1	NA	NA	TRBV7-2	TGTGCCAGCAGCTTTGAATATGAGCAGTTCTTC	CASSFEYEQFF
TRBJ2-7	TRBD2	NA	TRBV3-1	TGTGCCAGCAGCTTACGGGGGGTCTCCTACGAGCAGTACTTC	CASSLRGVSYEQYF
TRBJ1-1	TRBD1	NA	TRBV5-1	TGCGCCAGCAGAGACCGGACAGGGGGCGCTGAAGCTTTCTTT	CASRDRTGGAEAFF
TRBJ2-7	TRBD1	once	TRBV29-1	TGCAGCGTGCGGGGGACAGGGGGCGACGAGCAGTACTTC	CSVRGTGGDEQYF
TRBJ2-3	NA	NA	TRBV7-9	TGTGCCAGCAGCTTAGCCAAGCAGACAGATACGCAGTATTTT	CASSLAKQTDTQYF
TRBJ1-2	NA	NA	TRBV7-2	TGTGCCAGCAGCTTAGCAGAGACCAACTATGGCTACACCTTC	CASSLAETNYGYTF
TRBJ1-2	NA	NA	TRBV20-1	TGCAGCCCTGTGTCAGCTACTAACTATGGCTACACCTTC	CSPVSATNYGYTF
TRBJ2-7	NA	NA	TRBV27	TGTGCCAGCAGTTCCCAGCTTGCAGCCGAGCAGTACTTC	CASSSQLAAEQYF
TRBJ2-5	TRBD1	NA	TRBV7-9	TGTGCCAGCAGCCCGCTGGGACAGGGGTCAATCTTGGAGACCCAGTACTTC	CASSPLGQGSILETQYF
TRBJ2-7	TRBD2	NA	TRBV5-1	TGCGCCAGCAGCTTGGAGACTAGCGGGAGTCTGGGCGAGCAGTACTTC	CASSLETSGSLGEQYF
TRBJ2-3	NA	NA	TRBV4-1	TGCGCCAGCAGCCAAGATGGAAATTGGGCGCAGTATTTT	CASSQDGNWAQYF